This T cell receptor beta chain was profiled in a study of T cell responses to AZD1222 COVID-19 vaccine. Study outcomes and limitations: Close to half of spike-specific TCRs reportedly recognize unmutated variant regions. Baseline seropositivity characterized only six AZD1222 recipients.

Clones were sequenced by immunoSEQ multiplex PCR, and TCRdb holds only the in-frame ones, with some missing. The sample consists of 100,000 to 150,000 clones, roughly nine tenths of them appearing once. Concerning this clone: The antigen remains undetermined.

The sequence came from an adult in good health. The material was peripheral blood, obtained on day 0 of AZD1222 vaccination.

In DNA, the CDR3 is TGTGCCTGGGGAACAGGGGCGAACACTGAAGCTTTCTTT. It codes for CAWGTGANTEAFF. This rearrangement joins TRBV30 to TRBJ1-1; 7 bases agree with TRBD1. V lost 5 bases, J lost 1 base, and 4 bases stayed unmatched. The germline CDR1 and CDR2 sequences are GTSNPN and SVGIG (reference sequence). This CDR3 contains 13 residues.